These T cell receptor beta chains were read from a single sample in a study of cytomegalovirus exposure and HLA in healthy donors. Sequencing was performed with immunoSEQ multiplex PCR; in TCRdb, only in-frame clones are kept and a portion is missing. The sample lists about 120,000 clones; approximately 15% were seen once. The specimen was PBMCs. These receptors were collected from a woman under 30 in good health and CMV-seronegative. Both conserved end residues are part of each CDR3. Clone size is shown for a subset of rows, as once, few, many or a class of expanded clone.

cdr3_length,j_call,v_call,clone_size,cdr3_aa
15,TRBJ2-7,TRBV29-1,few,CSVVPRQAGIYEQYF
12,TRBJ1-1,TRBV6-6,.,CASRIGNTEAFF
14,TRBJ1-5,TRBV10-1,few,CASSESGDGQPQHF
15,TRBJ2-2,TRBV6-5,.,CASSYNDRGTGELFF
13,TRBJ2-7,TRBV7-2,.,CASGQRGAYEQYF
15,TRBJ1-6,TRBV5-1,few,CASSLLGQGDSPLHF
16,TRBJ1-1,TRBV25-1,once,CASSGDRGKVVPEAFF
14,TRBJ2-7,TRBV5-1,few,CASSFSSDSYEQYF
15,TRBJ1-2,TRBV5-6,few,CASSLKGQGGYGYTF
14,TRBJ2-3,TRBV6-5,few,CASGLTGSTDTQYF
15,TRBJ1-2,TRBV28,few,CASSPPGQGRNGYTF
15,TRBJ2-5,TRBV7-9,.,CASSLRTGGMETQYF
17,TRBJ2-7,TRBV5-1,.,CASSPGLAGGHGYEQYF
15,TRBJ2-1,TRBV19,.,CASRDSGTGYNEQFF
20,TRBJ1-2,TRBV27,.,CASSSQGRGGSNKRDYGYTF
15,TRBJ1-6,TRBV6-1,few,CASSATLGGGLALHF
11,TRBJ2-7,TRBV5-4,.,CASSLDYEQYF